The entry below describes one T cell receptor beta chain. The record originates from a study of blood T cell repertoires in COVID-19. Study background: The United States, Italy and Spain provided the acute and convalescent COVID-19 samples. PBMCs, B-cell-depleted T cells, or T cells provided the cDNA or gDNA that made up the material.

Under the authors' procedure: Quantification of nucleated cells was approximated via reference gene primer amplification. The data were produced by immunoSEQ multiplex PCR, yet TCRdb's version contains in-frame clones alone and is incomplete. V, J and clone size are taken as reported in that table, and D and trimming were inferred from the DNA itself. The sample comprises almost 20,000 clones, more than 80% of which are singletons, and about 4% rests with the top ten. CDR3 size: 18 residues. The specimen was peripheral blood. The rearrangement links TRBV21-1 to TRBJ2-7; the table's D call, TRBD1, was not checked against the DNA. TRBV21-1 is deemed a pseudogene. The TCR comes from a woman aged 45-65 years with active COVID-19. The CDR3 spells CASSIPGTSKGGHYEQYF. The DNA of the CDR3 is TGTGCCAGCAGCATCCCCGGGACGTCGAAAGGGGGCCACTACGAGCAGTACTTC.